This TCR beta chain was identified in a study of OX40 agonist ivuxolimab in advanced cancers. Study-wide results and caveats: At 0.1 to 3.0 mg/kg and by week 6, CD4+ and CD8+ T cells in the blood had expanded clonally. Expanded peripheral T cell antigen specificity was not determined. Among the lowest peripheral clonal expansion occurred in 0.1-3.0 mg/kg partial responders.

This table comes from immunoSEQ multiplex PCR, and its TCRdb copy is limited to in-frame clones, with some not included. Found here are about 110,000 clones, less than 95% of them singletons; the top ten hold more than 0.4%. Of note for this clone: Its target is not known. This sample also contains other DNA sequences that code for the same CDR3.

The V gene lost 0 bases and the J gene lost 4 bases, with 6 bases spanning the gap. CDR3 length: 12 amino acids. In germline, CDR1 is GTSNPN, CDR2 SVGIG (reference sequence). Any history of autoimmune disease or systemic immunosuppression disqualified patients. The receptor comes from an adult with an advanced solid tumor such as melanoma, head and neck, liver or kidney cancer. The chain combines TRBV30 with TRBJ2-5, with D possibly TRBD1 on 6 matching bases. The sequencing here drew on CD4+ or CD8+ T cells sorted from blood, taken in a trial of the OX40 agonist ivuxolimab. CDR3 loop: CAWSVGGETQYF. CDR3 nucleotides: TGTGCCTGGAGTGTAGGGGGAGAGACCCAGTACTTC.